The rows below give T cell receptor beta chains drawn from one sample of a study of cytomegalovirus exposure and HLA in healthy donors. Libraries were prepared by immunoSEQ multiplex PCR; TCRdb keeps only in-frame clonotypes and omits some of them. The sample holds some 98,000 clones; 75% to 80% are singletons and the top ten take less than 10%. Sequenced input: PBMCs. The receptors derive from a female donor in good health and CMV-seronegative. Each CDR3 is given with its conserved first and last residue. D genes are given only for firm matches.

>NA|TRBV7-6
CASSLMRIRADTQYF
>NA|TRBV30
CAWSGHPSGNTIYF
>NA|TRBV5-6
CASSLAGSAETQYF
>NA|TRBV18
CASSPPRQEIATNEKLFF
>NA|TRBV5-8
CASSFRGGNTIYF
>TRBD1|TRBV5-1
CASSTQGAGPNTGELFF
>NA|TRBV11-3
CASSSLFEGAGELFF
>NA|TRBV18
CASSQGYNEKLFF
>NA|TRBV7-2
CASSLEDIYGYTF
>TRBD2|TRBV4-3
CASSLGLASTYEQYF
>TRBD1|TRBV9
CASSVGQAPNQPQHF
>NA|TRBV29-1
CSVEDPGVTYEQYF
>TRBD1|TRBV9
CASSGGTDGNTIYF
>TRBD1|TRBV27
CASSLGTGGTNYGYTF
>NA|TRBV28
CASSPAVASNQPQHF
>NA|TRBV7-8
CASSSVTLRETQYF
>TRBD2|TRBV4-1
CASSDPGGHEQYF
>NA|TRBV11-3
CASSPGGRGGTEAFF
>NA|TRBV6-1
CASTTGLVYGYTF
>NA|TRBV6-9
CASSSRSPGKADEQYF
>TRBD1|TRBV15
CATSAGGVGTGSSTSTDTQYF
>TRBD1|TRBV6-1
CASSEFVGTGAYSNQPQHF
>TRBD2|TRBV7-9
CASSRGGQETQYF
>TRBD2|TRBV30
CAWKPTPRLAGLVRGTDTQYF
>TRBD1|TRBV27
CASSPRGSETQYF
>NA|TRBV6-5
CASSYLDSRPYEQYF
>NA|TRBV30
CAWSVRQGLGQFF
>TRBD1|TRBV10-3
CAISELGQGQGPQHF
>TRBD2|TRBV7-6
CASSYGPGLAGAGTGELFF
>NA|TRBV19
CASSISADYGYTF
>NA|TRBV29-1
CSVSETGYTDTQYF
>NA|TRBV19
CASTGITNEKLFF
>TRBD1|TRBV5-8
CASSRGQGAYEQYF
>NA|TRBV27
CASRLVNSPLHF
>TRBD1|TRBV11-1
CASSLGLGTGGFTGELFF
>NA|TRBV5-1
CASSLARSGTSDTQYF
>NA|TRBV6-5
CASSYVGRMNTEAFF
>NA|TRBV25-1
CASSGMGHHNEQFF
>TRBD1|TRBV6-6
CASSYTQGAGETQYF
>NA|TRBV7-8
CASSLFRGSGANVLTF
>TRBD1|TRBV19
CASSTRDRGTGVSPLHF
>TRBD1|TRBV18
CASSPLDREYSNQPQHF